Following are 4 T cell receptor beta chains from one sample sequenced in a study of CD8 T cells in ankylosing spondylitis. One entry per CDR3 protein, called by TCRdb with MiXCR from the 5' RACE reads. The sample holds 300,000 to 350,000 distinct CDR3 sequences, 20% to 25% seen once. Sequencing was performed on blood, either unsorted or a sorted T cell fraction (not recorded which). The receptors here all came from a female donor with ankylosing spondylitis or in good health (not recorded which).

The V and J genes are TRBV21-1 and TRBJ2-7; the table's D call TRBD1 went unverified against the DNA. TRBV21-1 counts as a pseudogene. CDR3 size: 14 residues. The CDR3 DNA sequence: TGTGCCAGCAGCCCCCCGGGACCTGGGTACGAGCAGTACTTC. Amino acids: CASSPPGPGYEQYF.

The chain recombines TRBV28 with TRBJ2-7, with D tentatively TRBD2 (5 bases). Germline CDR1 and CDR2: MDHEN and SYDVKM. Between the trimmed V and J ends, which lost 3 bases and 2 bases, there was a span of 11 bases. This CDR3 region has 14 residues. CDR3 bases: TGTGCCAGCAGTTTGGGGAGCGGTACCTACGAGCAGTACTTC. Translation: CASSLGSGTYEQYF.

This CDR3 reads CSARSTSGTTIAKNIQYF. In DNA form, the CDR3 reads TGCAGTGCTAGATCCACCTCCGGGACAACTATAGCCAAAAACATTCAGTACTTC. The V gene is TRBV20-1, the J gene TRBJ2-4, with D perhaps TRBD1 (6 bases). V shed 2 bases and J shed 0 bases, with 20 bases lying between them. Germline values: CDR1 DFQATT, CDR2 SNEGSKA (reference sequence). The CDR3 extends over 18 amino acids.

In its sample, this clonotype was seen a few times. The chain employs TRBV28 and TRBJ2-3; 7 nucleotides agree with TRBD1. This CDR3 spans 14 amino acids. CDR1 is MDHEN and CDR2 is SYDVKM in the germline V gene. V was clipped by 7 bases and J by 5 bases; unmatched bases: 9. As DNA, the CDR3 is TGTGCCAGCAACTACAGGGGCTTGGGAGATACGCAGTATTTT. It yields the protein CASNYRGLGDTQYF.